The clone carrying this TCR beta chain occurred once. Noted time point: pretreatment peripheral blood. The method was immunoSEQ multiplex PCR; TCRdb's version includes in-frame clones alone and lacks a portion of them. The repertoire consists of roughly 95,000 clones, with 87% occurring once and the leading ten covering about 2%. The sample belongs to a study of PD-L1 blockade in urothelial cancer. The CDR3 length is 17 residues. Germline CDR1 and CDR2: SNHLY and FYNNEI. With V trimmed by 6 bases and J by 6 bases, 18 bases remained unmatched. This chain joins TRBV2 and TRBJ1-2; 8 nucleotides line up with TRBD1. This TCR derives from a man in his 60s with urothelial cancer. Sequenced here: PBMCs, sampled around atezolizumab (anti-PD-L1) treatment. CDR3 region: CASSPTSPGQDFDGYTF. CDR3 nucleotide sequence: TGTGCCAGCAGCCCCACCTCCCCGGGACAGGATTTTGATGGCTACACCTTC.